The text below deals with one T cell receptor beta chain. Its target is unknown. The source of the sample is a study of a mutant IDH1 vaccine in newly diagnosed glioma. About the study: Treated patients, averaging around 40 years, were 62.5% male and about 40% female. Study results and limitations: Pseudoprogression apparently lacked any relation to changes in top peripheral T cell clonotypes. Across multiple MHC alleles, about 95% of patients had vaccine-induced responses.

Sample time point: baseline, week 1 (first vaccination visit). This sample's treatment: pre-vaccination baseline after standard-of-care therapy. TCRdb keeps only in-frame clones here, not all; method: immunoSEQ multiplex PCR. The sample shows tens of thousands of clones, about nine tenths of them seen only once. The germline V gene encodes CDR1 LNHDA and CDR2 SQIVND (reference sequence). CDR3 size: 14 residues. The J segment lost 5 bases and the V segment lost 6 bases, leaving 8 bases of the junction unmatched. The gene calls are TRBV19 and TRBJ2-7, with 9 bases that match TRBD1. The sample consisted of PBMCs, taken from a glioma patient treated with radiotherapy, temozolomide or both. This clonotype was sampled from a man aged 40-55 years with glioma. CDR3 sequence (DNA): TGTGCCAGTAGAAGTCGGGACAGGGTCGACGAGCAGTACTTC. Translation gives CASRSRDRVDEQYF.